Below, 25 T cell receptor beta chains from the same sample are listed, as sequenced in a study of T cells after yellow fever vaccination. TCRdb analysed the 5' RACE reads with MiXCR anew, one entry per CDR3 protein. The sample comprises 150,000 to 200,000 distinct CDR3 sequences, roughly 11% of which are singletons, and 35% to 40% rests with the top ten. Sequenced material: CD8+ T cells sorted from PBMCs, taken 15 days after the yellow fever booster vaccination. The receptors shown here come from a man between 18 and 35 years old who received the YFV17D yellow fever vaccine.

The chain joins TRBV9 to TRBJ2-3; the D is unclear. CDR1 SGDLS and CDR2 YYNGEE come from the germline V gene. The CDR3 length is 13 residues. Trimming left V 3 bases short and J 0 bases short, with 5 bases between. CDR3 sequence (DNA): TGTGCCAGCAGCGCACTTAGCACAGATACGCAGTATTTT. This codes for CASSALSTDTQYF.

J is TRBJ2-1 and V is TRBV5-5; TRBD1 matches 11 bases. This CDR3 has 17 residues. Germline-derived CDR1 and CDR2 are SGHKS and YYEKEE (reference sequence). Unmatched junction bases numbered 13, after V lost 3 bases and J lost 8 bases. The CDR3 protein is CASSSFGQGARFDEQFF. CDR3 bases: TGTGCCAGCAGCTCCTTCGGACAGGGGGCGCGTTTCGATGAGCAGTTCTTC. Supplemented by reference TRBV5-5 and TRBJ2-1, the full variable domain reads DAGVTQSPTHLIKTRGQQVTLRCSPISGHKSVSWYQQVLGQGPQFIFQYYEKEERGRGNFPDRFSARQFPNYSSELNVNALLLGDSALYLCASSSFGQGARFDEQFFGPGTRLTVL.

This clonotype has a handful of counts. The J gene is TRBJ2-5, the V gene TRBV7-6; the D gene is possibly TRBD2 (6 bases). Trimming removed 5 bases at V and 5 bases at J, with 15 bases between. CDR1 is SGHVS, CDR2 FNYEAQ, per germline. The CDR3 contains 14 residues. CDR3 sequence (DNA): TGTGCCAGCAGCCCCGGCTCGGGGGTGGAGACCCAGTACTTC. It yields the protein CASSPGSGVETQYF.

The V call is TRBV30, the J call TRBJ1-2; a weak D match, TRBD1 (6 bases). V lost 1 base and J 6 bases, leaving 12 bases between the germline ends. The CDR3 loop spans 13 amino acids. Germline V gene sequence: CDR1 GTSNPN, CDR2 SVGIG (reference sequence). In nucleotides, the CDR3 is TGTGCCTGGAGTGACGGACAGATAGATGGCTACACCTTC. Residues: CAWSDGQIDGYTF.

V gene TRBV27 combines with J gene TRBJ2-7; no firm D call. This CDR3 contains 13 residues. Per germline, CDR1 MNHEY and CDR2 SMNVEV (reference sequence). Trimming stripped 0 bases from V and 5 bases from J, with 8 bases between. In nucleotides, the CDR3 is TGTGCCAGCAGTTTATCGGTCAGCCACGAGCAGTACGTC. This encodes CASSLSVSHEQYV.

CDR3 sequence (DNA): TGCGCCAGCAGCCAAGAGGAGGGCCCTGAAGCTTTCTTT. This codes for CASSQEEGPEAFF. The chain has TRBV4-1 and TRBJ1-1; D is undetermined. The CDR3 has 13 residues. The germline gives CDR1 MGHRA, CDR2 YSYEKL. The V end was cut by 0 bases, the J end by 6 bases, with 8 bases between.

This clonotype has just a few counts. The J gene is TRBJ2-5, the V gene TRBV7-9, with D unclear. The V gene lost 8 bases and the J gene lost 5 bases, with 15 bases spanning the gap. Germline V CDR1 and CDR2: SEHNR, FQNEAQ (reference sequence). This CDR3 comprises 13 residues. The CDR3 DNA reads TGTGCCAGCCGTAAGGACGGGCGGGAGACCCAGTACTTC. This translates into CASRKDGRETQYF.

The table lists this clonotype with many counts. V usage is TRBV4-2 and J usage is TRBJ2-1; 10 bases match TRBD2. CDR3 length equals 16 residues. Germline V gene lookup returns CDR1 LGHNA and CDR2 YNFKEQ. V was pared by 3 bases and J by 4 bases, with 6 bases of the junction left unmatched. CDR3 sequence (DNA): TGTGCCAGCAGCCACCCTCTAGCGGGGGTTTACAATGAGCAGTTCTTC. It encodes CASSHPLAGVYNEQFF.

This clonotype was observed a handful of times. The rearrangement links TRBV30 to TRBJ2-7; D call uncertain. The CDR3 has 12 residues. Germline CDR1 and CDR2: GTSNPN and SVGIG (reference sequence). V lost 5 bases to trimming and J lost 0 bases, with 8 bases between them. CDR3 loop: CAWGRSSYEQYF. The CDR3 DNA reads as TGTGCCTGGGGAAGGAGCTCCTACGAGCAGTACTTC.

This clonotype showed up just once. V usage is TRBV5-5 and J usage is TRBJ1-2; unclear D gene. V lost 2 bases to trimming and J lost 4 bases, with 12 bases between them. The length of the CDR3 is 14 residues. CDR1 and CDR2 from the germline V gene are SGHKS and YYEKEE (reference sequence). CDR3 sequence: CASSLGNLGYGYTF. CDR3 sequence (DNA): TGTGCCAGCAGCTTAGGAAACCTGGGCTATGGCTACACCTTC.

This clonotype showed up just a few times. This chain links TRBV19 with TRBJ1-2; D ambiguous. This CDR3 spans 11 amino acids. Germline V gives CDR1 LNHDA, CDR2 SQIVND (reference sequence). V was clipped by 6 bases and J by 7 bases, with 9 bases between them. As DNA, the CDR3 is TGTGCCAGTAGGAGCGGCACTGGCTACACCTTC. Its protein product is CASRSGTGYTF. Looking up the rest from reference TRBV19 and TRBJ1-2 gives the full variable domain: DGGITQSPKYLFRKEGQNVTLSCEQNLNHDAMYWYRQDPGQGLRLIYYSQIVNDFQKGDIAEGYSVSREKKESFPLTVTSAQKNPTAFYLCASRSGTGYTFGSGTRLTVV.

This clonotype was seen many times. The chain recombines TRBV6-2 or TRBV6-3 with TRBJ2-2; TRBD2 is a possible D gene (5 bases). The CDR3 spans 15 residues. CDR1 is MNHEY and CDR2 is SVGEGT in the germline V gene. V shed 0 bases and J shed 4 bases, with 9 bases lying between them. CDR3 bases: TGTGCCAGCAGTTACTCGGTGGCGGGCACCGGGGAGCTGTTTTTT. Its protein is CASSYSVAGTGELFF.

The table lists this clonotype with a few counts. The chain couples TRBV28 to TRBJ2-4, with TRBD1 matching over 7 bases. The V gene's germline CDR1 is MDHEN and CDR2 SYDVKM. V lost 1 base and J lost 3; bases outside the gene matches: 6. The CDR3 is 16 residues long. CDR3 in DNA: TGTGCCAGCAGTTTATACCTCACAGGGGTCAAAAACATTCAGTACTTC. Translating gives CASSLYLTGVKNIQYF.

This clonotype was picked up many times. The rearrangement links TRBV12-3 or TRBV12-4 to TRBJ2-1; a weak D match, TRBD2 (5 bases). V was clipped by 7 bases and J by 4 bases, with 14 bases between them. This CDR3 is built from 14 residues. CDR3 sequence reads: CASNPRGLYNEQFF. The CDR3 DNA sequence: TGTGCCAGCAACCCCCGGGGTCTTTACAATGAGCAGTTCTTC.

The chain has TRBV6-2 or TRBV6-3 and TRBJ2-5, with D perhaps TRBD1 or TRBD2 (5 bases each). Trimming left V 4 bases short and J 1 base short, with 25 bases between. Germline values: CDR1 MNHEY, CDR2 SVGEGT. This CDR3 contains 19 residues. CDR3 nucleotide sequence: TGTGCCAGCAGTTTCGCTCCGGGACGCCGAGGATGGGGCCAAGAGACCCAGTACTTC. Protein sequence: CASSFAPGRRGWGQETQYF.

The CDR3 region is CAISESERGAYNEQFF. The DNA of the CDR3 is TGTGCCATCAGTGAGTCTGAGCGGGGGGCTTACAATGAGCAGTTCTTC. The chain is built from TRBV10-3 and TRBJ2-1, with 9 bases that match TRBD2. V gave up 0 bases and J gave up 4 bases; unmatched junction bases: 4. The CDR3 extends over 16 amino acids. Germline CDR1 reads ENHRY; CDR2 reads SYGVKD.

The rearrangement links TRBV27 to TRBJ2-7; D not resolved. The CDR3 consists of 12 residues. Trimming stripped 3 bases from V and 7 bases from J, with 10 bases between. Germline CDR1 and CDR2: MNHEY and SMNVEV (reference sequence). CDR3 region: CASSFPSGEQYF. The CDR3 DNA is TGTGCCAGCAGTTTCCCCTCCGGGGAGCAGTACTTC.

There are a few counts of this clonotype. This rearrangement joins TRBV12-3 or TRBV12-4 to TRBJ1-1; D might be TRBD1 (5 bases). The CDR3 runs to 13 residues. The V end lost 7 bases, the J end lost 6 bases, and 15 bases lay between the germline ends. In DNA form, the CDR3 reads TGTGCCAGCAACCCGGGGGGGGGACCTGAAGCTTTCTTT. This gives the protein CASNPGGGPEAFF.

The CDR3 reads CASGYPGLDEKLFF. The CDR3, as DNA: TGTGCCAGTGGATACCCGGGACTGGATGAAAAACTGTTTTTT. The chain has TRBV19 and TRBJ1-4; possible D gene TRBD1, 5 bases. Germline V lookup: CDR1 LNHDA, CDR2 SQIVND (reference sequence). Trimming cost V 8 bases and J 6 bases, with 16 bases left between them. The CDR3 is 14 residues long.

The chain carries TRBV4-1 and TRBJ1-1; possibly TRBD1 for D (6 bases). In germline, CDR1 is MGHRA, CDR2 YSYEKL. V was cut by 3 bases and J by 7 bases, with 12 bases left in between. The CDR3 runs to 13 residues. The CDR3, as DNA: TGCGCCAGCAGCCAGAGCCCGGACAGTGAAGCTTTCTTT. This codes for CASSQSPDSEAFF.

This clonotype has just a few counts. The CDR3 loop is CASSQETGDLNEKLFF. In nucleotides, the CDR3 is TGCGCCAGCAGCCAGGAAACAGGGGACCTTAATGAAAAACTGTTTTTT. The chain couples TRBV4-1 to TRBJ1-4, with 7 bases that match TRBD1. The CDR3 length is 16 residues. The ends lost 3 bases at V and 4 bases at J; junction bases unmatched: 8. CDR1 and CDR2 (germline): MGHRA, YSYEKL.

This clonotype was counted only a few times. This chain uses TRBV28 with TRBJ2-1; no clear D. Germline V gene lookup returns CDR1 MDHEN and CDR2 SYDVKM. The V and J ends lost 6 bases and 0 bases respectively, with 15 bases between them. The CDR3 has 16 amino acids. The CDR3 DNA is TGTGCCAGCAGGGTCGTGCGGACCCGCTCCTACAATGAGCAGTTCTTC. This translates into CASRVVRTRSYNEQFF.

In this sample, this clonotype turned up many times. V usage is TRBV5-1 and J usage is TRBJ2-1; D may be TRBD2 (6 bases). Germline CDR1 and CDR2: SGHRS and YFSETQ. Trimming took 1 base from V and 0 from J, leaving 29 bases between them. CDR3 length: 22 amino acids. The CDR3 spells CASSLRGYQSRTLITSYNEQFF. The CDR3 DNA is TGCGCCAGCAGCTTGCGGGGGTATCAATCCCGTACTCTCATTACCTCCTACAATGAGCAGTTCTTC.

The V and J genes are TRBV7-2 and TRBJ1-1; weak D call: TRBD1 (5 bases). The CDR3 sequence is 14 residues long. V was clipped by 2 bases and J by 4 bases, with 11 bases between them. Germline CDR1 and CDR2: SGHTA and FQGNSA. This chain's CDR3 is CASSLRDGSTEAFF. The CDR3 bases are TGTGCCAGCAGCTTAAGGGACGGTTCCACTGAAGCTTTCTTT.

V gene TRBV7-9 combines with J gene TRBJ1-6; 9 bases match TRBD1. Looked up from germline, CDR1 is SEHNR and CDR2 is FQNEAQ (reference sequence). The CDR3 has 15 residues. V dropped 4 bases and J dropped 8; count of bases not matched to a gene: 6. The CDR3 is CASSSGQGEDSPLHF. In nucleotides, the CDR3 is TGTGCCAGCAGCTCGGGACAGGGAGAGGATTCACCCCTCCACTTT. Filled out from reference TRBV7-9 and TRBJ1-6, the complete variable domain reads DTGVSQNPRHKITKRGQNVTFRCDPISEHNRLYWYRQTLGQGPEFLTYFQNEAQLEKSRLLSDRFSAERPKGSFSTLEIQRTEQGDSAMYLCASSSGQGEDSPLHFGNGTRLTVT.